The 22 T cell receptor beta chains given below trace back to one sample, sequenced in a study of cytomegalovirus exposure and HLA in healthy donors. In the PCR, 60 Vbeta and 13 Jbeta primers were used. This table comes from immunoSEQ multiplex PCR, and its TCRdb copy is limited to in-frame clones, with some not included. This sample yields around 140,000 clones, of which approximately 80% are seen a single time; 3.5% to 5% belongs to the top ten. The source material was PBMCs. The receptors stem from a male donor in good health and CMV-seronegative.

This chain links TRBV5-6 with TRBJ1-2; a possible D gene is TRBD1 (5 bases). Trimming removed 1 base at V and 8 bases at J, with 21 bases between. Germline V gene lookup returns CDR1 SGHDT and CDR2 YYEEEE. This CDR3 has 16 residues. CDR3 DNA: TGTGCCAGCAGCTTGCGTGGACACGGAGTGGAAGGAGGCTACACCTTC. Encoded protein: CASSLRGHGVEGGYTF.

The rearrangement links TRBV6-1 to TRBJ2-3; 8 nucleotides align to TRBD1. Losses at the gene ends were 4 bases for V and 1 base for J; bases not matched to a gene: 13. CDR3 length: 18 residues. CDR1 and CDR2 (germline): MNHNS, SASEGT. The CDR3 DNA reads as TGTGCCAGCAGTGCGAACCTTCTACCGGGACAGGGCACAGATACGCAGTATTTT. Amino acids: CASSANLLPGQGTDTQYF.

This clone has just a few counts. The chain uses TRBV6-5 and TRBJ1-2; tentative D call: TRBD1 (5 bases). The CDR3 runs to 14 residues. Trimming removed 0 bases from V and 4 bases from J, with 9 bases in between. Germline V lookup: CDR1 MNHEY, CDR2 SVGAGI. CDR3 sequence: CASSYSTTGYGYTF. CDR3 sequence (DNA): TGTGCCAGCAGTTACTCGACAACAGGCTATGGCTACACCTTC.

The chain employs TRBV9 and TRBJ1-3; D is possibly TRBD1 (6 bases). V lost 0 bases, J lost 4 bases, and 14 bases lay in between. CDR1 and CDR2 from the germline V gene are SGDLS and YYNGEE. The CDR3 runs to 16 residues. CDR3 residues: CASSVGRSGAGNTIYF. CDR3 sequence (DNA): TGTGCCAGCAGCGTAGGGAGGTCAGGGGCAGGAAACACCATATATTTT.

The rearrangement links TRBV7-3 to TRBJ2-3; 8 nucleotides match TRBD2. Trimming took 5 bases from V and 6 from J; bases not matched to a gene: 10. The CDR3 length is 15 residues. The germline gives CDR1 SGHTA, CDR2 FQGTGA. The CDR3 DNA follows: TGTGCCAGCAGCCCATCGGGGGGGGCCGTTGATACGCAGTATTTT. Encoded protein: CASSPSGGAVDTQYF.

This chain joins TRBV2 and TRBJ2-7, with a weak D call TRBD1 (6 bases). The CDR3 extends over 15 amino acids. The germline V gene encodes CDR1 SNHLY and CDR2 FYNNEI. V lost 2 bases, J lost 0 bases, and 11 bases lay in between. The CDR3 DNA is TGTGCCAGCAGTGAATACAGGGAAATCTCCTACGAGCAGTACTTC. It yields the protein CASSEYREISYEQYF.

This chain uses TRBV29-1 with TRBJ2-5; D possibly corresponds to TRBD1 (7 bases). V was shortened by 7 bases and J by 4 bases, with 13 bases between the two germline ends. The CDR3 extends over 12 amino acids. Germline assignment: CDR1 SQVTM and CDR2 ANQGSEA. The CDR3 here is CSARQGGETQYF. The CDR3 DNA is TGCAGCGCCCGACAGGGAGGAGAGACCCAGTACTTC.

V usage is TRBV7-2 and J usage is TRBJ1-2; no reliable D call. Germline V lookup: CDR1 SGHTA, CDR2 FQGNSA. The CDR3 has 13 residues. V dropped 3 bases and J dropped 7 bases, with 12 bases sitting between them. The CDR3 here is CASSFPGVSGYTF. CDR3 bases: TGTGCCAGCAGCTTCCCCGGGGTGAGTGGCTACACCTTC.

The chain recombines TRBV7-9 with TRBJ1-2, with 10 nucleotides matching TRBD1. J was trimmed by 10 bases and V by 5 bases; bases with no gene match: 10. Germline-derived CDR1 and CDR2 are SEHNR and FQNEAQ (reference sequence). This CDR3 region has 14 residues. The CDR3 here is CASSETGTGAPYTF. DNA of the CDR3: TGTGCCAGCAGCGAAACCGGGACAGGGGCGCCCTACACCTTC.

The chain is built from TRBV18 and TRBJ1-2; 7 positions agree with TRBD1. CDR1 KGHSH and CDR2 LQKENI come from the germline V gene. This CDR3 has 15 amino acids. Losses at the gene ends were 3 bases for V and 1 base for J; bases not matched to a gene: 5. CDR3 region: CASSPGTEVNYGYTF. The CDR3 DNA reads TGTGCCAGCTCACCGGGGACAGAAGTTAACTATGGCTACACCTTC.

The chain has TRBV6-1 and TRBJ2-7, with 8 positions matching TRBD2. Germline CDR1 MNHNS, CDR2 SASEGT. The CDR3 length is 14 residues. With V trimmed by 3 bases and J by 4 bases, 5 bases remained unmatched. The CDR3 sequence: CASSDQTSEYEQYF. In nucleotides, the CDR3 is TGTGCCAGCAGTGATCAGACTAGCGAGTACGAGCAGTACTTC.

The J gene is TRBJ2-5, the V gene TRBV7-9, with TRBD2 matching over 10 bases. The CDR3 length is 17 residues. CDR1 is SEHNR and CDR2 is FQNEAQ in the germline V gene (reference sequence). The J segment lost 2 bases and the V segment lost 6 bases, leaving 12 bases of the junction unmatched. In DNA, the CDR3 is TGTGCCAGCAGAAACCTAGCGGGGGCTTGGGAACAAGAGACCCAGTACTTC. Amino acids: CASRNLAGAWEQETQYF.

The rearrangement links TRBV27 to TRBJ1-2; 7 bases are a match to TRBD1. Germline-derived CDR1 and CDR2 are MNHEY and SMNVEV (reference sequence). The CDR3 extends over 14 amino acids. J was trimmed by 8 bases and V by 3 bases; bases with no gene match: 9. The CDR3 protein is CASSFQRDSAGYTF. DNA for the CDR3: TGTGCCAGCAGTTTCCAAAGGGACAGCGCCGGCTACACCTTC.

V gene TRBV5-1 combines with J gene TRBJ1-2; a possible D gene is TRBD1 (6 bases). The length of the CDR3 is 14 residues. Germline CDR1 reads SGHRS; CDR2 reads YFSETQ. The ends were cut back, 4 bases at V and 0 bases at J, with 10 bases in the middle. The CDR3 DNA follows: TGCGCCAGCAGCGTGGACAGAGCTAACTATGGCTACACCTTC. It codes for CASSVDRANYGYTF.

The chain links TRBV4-1 to TRBJ1-2, with unresolved D. Germline CDR1 reads MGHRA; CDR2 reads YSYEKL. Trimming stripped 1 base from V and 2 bases from J, with 8 bases between. There are 14 residues in the CDR3. The CDR3 spells CASSQGEVNYGYTF. CDR3 DNA sequence: TGCGCCAGCAGCCAAGGGGAGGTAAACTATGGCTACACCTTC.

This clone was detected once. This chain connects TRBV9 to TRBJ2-2; D uncertain. The V and J ends lost 1 base and 0 bases respectively, with 10 bases between them. The CDR3 extends over 16 amino acids. Looked up from germline, CDR1 is SGDLS and CDR2 is YYNGEE. CDR3 in amino acids: CASSVFQTANTGELFF. DNA for the CDR3: TGTGCCAGCAGCGTATTTCAAACTGCGAACACCGGGGAGCTGTTTTTT.

Notes on this clone: The sample has other DNA sequences that encode this CDR3 too. The chain joins TRBV18 to TRBJ2-7; no firm D call. CDR1 is KGHSH, CDR2 LQKENI, per germline. The V end was cut by 3 bases, the J end by 2 bases, with 5 bases between. The CDR3 is 12 amino acids. This CDR3 is CASSPGAYEQYF. DNA of the CDR3: TGTGCCAGCTCACCCGGAGCCTACGAGCAGTACTTC.

The genes are TRBV28 and TRBJ1-2, with TRBD1 as a possible D gene (6 bases). CDR1 is MDHEN and CDR2 is SYDVKM in the germline V gene. Trimming pared 2 bases from V and 7 bases from J, leaving 11 bases between. The CDR3 consists of 13 residues. The CDR3 nucleotides are TGTGCCAGCAGTTTAGGGGACATGAGTGGCTACACCTTC. As protein: CASSLGDMSGYTF.

V and J are TRBV10-3 and TRBJ2-1; D possibly corresponds to TRBD2 (6 bases). The germline gives CDR1 ENHRY, CDR2 SYGVKD. The CDR3 is made up of 13 amino acids. With 6 bases removed from V and 5 bases from J, the gap between germline ends came to 11 bases. CDR3 protein: CAIRLGGDNEQFF. CDR3 coding DNA: TGTGCCATCAGGCTCGGCGGGGACAATGAGCAGTTCTTC.

This clone was observed once. This chain links TRBV29-1 with TRBJ1-1; 7 bases agree with TRBD1. Trimming took 6 bases from V and 3 from J; bases not matched to a gene: 7. The CDR3 loop spans 13 amino acids. Germline lookup yields CDR1 SQVTM and CDR2 ANQGSEA. CDR3 DNA sequence: TGCAGCGTAAAAACAGGGGCCTACACTGAAGCTTTCTTT. This encodes CSVKTGAYTEAFF.

The table lists this clone with a count of one. The V call is TRBV15, the J call TRBJ2-7, with D possibly TRBD1 on 6 matching bases. The V end lost 0 bases, the J end lost 6 bases, and 15 bases lay between the germline ends. The CDR3 length is 15 residues. Germline V gene sequence: CDR1 LNHNV, CDR2 YYDKDF (reference sequence). The CDR3 coding sequence is TGTGCCACCAGCAGAGAAAGGGGGACCTCTCTCGAGCAGTACTTC. Translating gives CATSRERGTSLEQYF.

This clone was seen only a few times. The V and J genes are TRBV4-2 and TRBJ2-3, with 11 bases matching TRBD2. V was pared by 1 base and J by 3 bases, with 6 bases of the junction left unmatched. This CDR3 is built from 17 residues. Germline-derived CDR1 and CDR2 are LGHNA and YNFKEQ. The CDR3 coding sequence is TGTGCCAGCAGCCAAGGTATAGCGGGGGGGCCGACAGATACGCAGTATTTT. The encoded protein is CASSQGIAGGPTDTQYF.